The rows below give T cell receptor beta chains drawn from one sample of a study of blood T cell repertoires in COVID-19. Method: immunoSEQ multiplex PCR; TCRdb's copy keeps in-frame clones and lacks some. This table holds approximately 300,000 clones, approximately 90% found once. The sample comprised peripheral blood. These receptors were taken from a man aged 40-55 years with acute or convalescent COVID-19. CDR3s include the opening cysteine and the closing phenylalanine or tryptophan. Each record gives: CDR3 length, D gene, J gene, clone size, V gene, CDR3 protein, CDR3 DNA. A D gene is named only where the DNA matches it firmly. Size is omitted from some rows. Given values are once, few, many or a class for expanded clones.

15 - TRBJ2-5 - TRBV7-2 CASSLEGGAHETQYF TGTGCCAGCAGCCTAGAGGGGGGGGCCCACGAGACCCAGTACTTC
16 - TRBJ2-2 - TRBV18 CASSPDRIPNTGELFF TGTGCCAGCTCACCAGACAGAATACCGAACACCGGGGAGCTGTTTTTT
15 - TRBJ2-2 few TRBV9 CASSRQGGNTGELFF TGTGCCAGCAGCCGGCAGGGGGGGAACACCGGGGAGCTGTTTTTT
18 TRBD2 TRBJ2-3 - TRBV18 CASSPIRTGTSGTDTQYF TGTGCCAGCTCACCGATAAGAACCGGGACTAGCGGCACAGATACGCAGTATTTT
14 - TRBJ1-4 - TRBV2 CASRPQGKDEKLFF TGTGCCAGCAGGCCACAGGGCAAGGATGAAAAACTGTTTTTT
16 - TRBJ1-3 - TRBV7-9 CASSRFGQQTGNTIYF TGTGCCAGCAGCCGCTTTGGGCAGCAGACTGGAAACACCATATATTTT
12 - TRBJ1-2 - TRBV12-3/TRBV12-4 CASSLDPRGYTF TGTGCCAGCAGTTTAGATCCGAGGGGCTACACCTTC
15 TRBD2 TRBJ2-3 - TRBV5-6 CASSLGTGLGDKQYF TGTGCCAGCAGCTTGGGTACCGGACTAGGGGATAAGCAGTATTTT
15 TRBD1 TRBJ2-2 - TRBV19 CASSLPGQGTGELFF TGTGCCAGTAGTCTCCCGGGACAGGGGACCGGGGAGCTGTTTTTT
16 - TRBJ2-3 - TRBV7-9 CASSLRRGIGTDTQYF TGTGCCAGCAGCTTAAGGAGGGGCATAGGCACAGATACGCAGTATTTT
15 - TRBJ1-1 - TRBV15 CATSRDLWAKHEAFF TGTGCCACCAGCAGAGATCTTTGGGCCAAGCATGAAGCTTTCTTT
14 TRBD1 TRBJ2-2 - TRBV19 CASHRTGEGGELFF TGTGCCAGTCACCGGACAGGGGAGGGCGGGGAGCTGTTTTTT
16 TRBD1 TRBJ1-1 once TRBV27 CASSSYRGARNTEAFF TGTGCCAGCAGTTCCTACAGGGGAGCGAGGAACACTGAAGCTTTCTTT
13 TRBD1 TRBJ1-2 - TRBV18 CASSDTGGHGYTF TGTGCCAGCTCCGACACAGGGGGCCATGGCTACACCTTC
16 - TRBJ1-5 - TRBV7-8 CASSLAGAISNQPQHF TGTGCCAGCAGCTTAGCAGGGGCCATTAGCAATCAGCCCCAGCATTTT
15 TRBD1 TRBJ1-1 - TRBV10-3 CAISDAGQPNTEAFF TGTGCCATCAGTGACGCGGGACAGCCGAACACTGAAGCTTTCTTT
15 - TRBJ2-3 - TRBV2 CASSVRGPSTDTQYF TGTGCCAGCAGTGTGCGGGGTCCTAGCACAGATACGCAGTATTTT
13 TRBD2 TRBJ2-1 - TRBV29-1 CSVRASGYNEQFF TGCAGCGTTCGGGCTAGCGGGTACAATGAGCAGTTCTTC
17 - TRBJ2-1 - TRBV15 CATSRGLLGRGVHEQFF TGTGCCACCAGCAGAGGTTTACTTGGGCGGGGCGTCCATGAGCAGTTCTTC
17 TRBD1 TRBJ1-5 - TRBV19 CASSKFRTGNSNQPQHF TGTGCCAGTAGTAAGTTTAGGACAGGGAATAGCAATCAGCCCCAGCATTTT
16 - TRBJ2-3 once TRBV24-1 CATSDRSWGPTDTQYF TGTGCCACCAGTGACCGCAGTTGGGGGCCAACAGATACGCAGTATTTT
13 TRBD1 TRBJ1-1 once TRBV3-1/TRBV3-2 CASSWTGNKEAFF TGTGCCAGCAGCTGGACAGGAAACAAAGAAGCTTTCTTT
17 - TRBJ2-4 - TRBV6-1 CASSEVGAWVAKNIQYF TGTGCCAGCAGTGAAGTGGGCGCGTGGGTAGCCAAAAACATTCAGTACTTC
12 - TRBJ1-1 - TRBV29-1 CSVAPGGTEAFF TGCAGCGTTGCGCCCGGGGGAACTGAAGCTTTCTTT
15 TRBD1 TRBJ2-1 - TRBV3-1/TRBV3-2 CASSPRDRGGNEQFF TGTGCCAGCAGCCCCCGGGACAGGGGAGGGAATGAGCAGTTCTTC
12 - TRBJ2-1 - TRBV6-5 CASMDRYNEQFF TGTGCCAGCATGGACAGATACAATGAGCAGTTCTTC
18 - TRBJ2-5 once TRBV7-8 CASSLVAAAGAIQETQYF TGTGCCAGCAGCTTAGTTGCGGCGGCGGGGGCTATACAAGAGACCCAGTACTTC
13 - TRBJ1-5 few TRBV25-1 CASRLPSNQPQHF TGTGCCAGCAGACTTCCTAGCAATCAGCCCCAGCATTTT
13 TRBD1 TRBJ1-5 - TRBV6-4 CASSPRGFQPQHF TGTGCCAGCAGTCCCAGGGGGTTTCAGCCCCAGCATTTT
14 - TRBJ2-7 - TRBV6-5 CASSQGYGAYEQYF TGTGCCAGCAGTCAGGGGTACGGCGCCTACGAGCAGTACTTC
16 TRBD2 TRBJ2-1 - TRBV24-1 CATSALTSGGAGEQFF TGTGCCACCAGTGCCCTGACTAGCGGGGGGGCCGGTGAGCAGTTCTTC
13 - TRBJ2-7 - TRBV2 CASTSRGSYEQYF TGTGCCAGCACTAGCAGAGGATCTTACGAGCAGTACTTC
13 TRBD1 TRBJ2-7 once TRBV25-1 CARKTGVPYEQYF TGTGCTAGAAAAACAGGGGTCCCCTACGAGCAGTACTTC
14 TRBD2 TRBJ2-1 - TRBV2 CASPSGGIFNEQFF TGTGCCAGCCCGAGCGGGGGGATTTTCAATGAGCAGTTCTTC
15 TRBD2 TRBJ2-7 - TRBV7-2 CASSLGRRGGYEQYF TGTGCCAGCAGCTTAGGACGGCGGGGGGGTTACGAGCAGTACTTC
13 - TRBJ1-1 once TRBV2 CASSGGEGTEAFF TGTGCCAGCAGTGGAGGGGAGGGAACTGAAGCTTTCTTT
14 TRBD1 TRBJ1-4 - TRBV24-1 CATTLGQPNEKLFF TGTGCCACCACCCTGGGACAGCCTAATGAAAAACTGTTTTTT
14 - TRBJ1-1 - TRBV6-5 CASSKTPANTEAFF TGTGCCAGCAGCAAGACACCGGCGAACACTGAAGCTTTCTTT
16 TRBD1 TRBJ2-1 - TRBV5-1 CASSPEGTGGGNEQFF TGCGCCAGCAGCCCGGAAGGCACAGGGGGCGGGAATGAGCAGTTCTTC
18 TRBD2 TRBJ2-1 - TRBV3-1/TRBV3-2 CASSHSSGGQGGIVAQFF TGTGCCAGCAGCCATAGCAGCGGGGGGCAGGGAGGGATTGTAGCGCAGTTCTTC
12 - TRBJ2-2 - TRBV28 CASSRVTGELFF TGTGCCAGCAGCAGGGTTACCGGGGAGCTGTTTTTT
11 - TRBJ1-1 - TRBV28 CASSSNTEAFF TGTGCCAGCAGTTCTAACACTGAAGCTTTCTTT
14 TRBD2 TRBJ2-1 - TRBV2 CASSEKRGPNEQFF TGTGCCAGCAGTGAAAAGCGGGGGCCAAATGAGCAGTTCTTC
14 TRBD1 TRBJ2-7 - TRBV10-3 CAISTGTGSYEQYF TGTGCCATCAGTACCGGGACAGGGTCTTACGAGCAGTACTTC
15 - TRBJ1-4 - TRBV4-1 CASSQDTRAVEKLFF TGCGCCAGCAGCCAAGATACCAGGGCCGTAGAAAAACTGTTTTTT
12 - TRBJ1-6 - TRBV3-1/TRBV3-2 CASSRQGSPLHF TGTGCCAGCAGCCGTCAGGGTTCACCCCTCCACTTT
15 - TRBJ1-5 - TRBV12-5 CASQREDAYNQPQHF TGTGCTAGTCAAAGGGAGGATGCTTACAATCAGCCCCAGCATTTT
14 TRBD1 TRBJ1-1 - TRBV6-6 CASSRQGVKTEAFF TGTGCCAGCAGCCGACAGGGCGTAAAAACTGAAGCTTTCTTT
15 - TRBJ1-5 - TRBV2 CASSQTGRGNQPQHF TGTGCCAGCAGCCAGACAGGACGGGGCAATCAGCCCCAGCATTTT
14 - TRBJ1-1 - TRBV5-1 CASSFEQQGTEAFF TGCGCCAGCAGCTTCGAACAGCAGGGAACTGAAGCTTTCTTT
16 - TRBJ2-3 - TRBV13 CASSLGDSILPDTQYF TGTGCCAGCAGCCTGGGGGACTCGATTTTACCAGATACGCAGTATTTT
15 - TRBJ2-2 few TRBV6-5 CASSYSTGEGGELFF TGTGCCAGCAGTTACTCGACAGGAGAGGGCGGGGAGCTGTTTTTT
16 TRBD2 TRBJ2-2 - TRBV29-1 CSVYDYSGVNTGELFF TGCAGCGTTTACGATTATAGCGGGGTTAACACCGGGGAGCTGTTTTTT
14 - TRBJ1-6 - TRBV7-6 CASSQGTENSPLHF TGTGCCAGCAGCCAAGGGACTGAGAATTCACCCCTCCACTTT
18 TRBD2 TRBJ2-4 once TRBV4-2 CASSPRGTSGGIVDIQYF TGTGCCAGCAGCCCCCGGGGGACTAGCGGGGGAATTGTGGACATTCAGTACTTC
20 TRBD2 TRBJ2-3 - TRBV19 CASSSSGTSGGRDFPDTQYF TGTGCCAGTAGTTCGTCCGGGACTAGCGGGGGAAGAGACTTTCCAGATACGCAGTATTTT
14 - TRBJ2-2 - TRBV27 CASRKPTGTGELFF TGTGCCAGCAGGAAACCTACAGGGACCGGGGAGCTGTTTTTT